Following are 18 T cell receptor beta chains from one sample sequenced in a study of cytomegalovirus exposure and HLA in healthy donors. The PCR contained 60 Vbeta and 13 Jbeta primers. Clones were read by immunoSEQ multiplex PCR, and TCRdb kept only the in-frame ones, dropping some. The sample yields some 140,000 clones, about 74% seen once. Sequenced material: PBMCs. All receptors derive from a man between 18 and 29 years old in good health and CMV-seropositive.

J is TRBJ2-1 and V is TRBV29-1; 8 bases match TRBD2. V lost 5 bases to trimming and J lost 6 bases; unmatched junction nucleotides: 9. The CDR3 extends over 14 amino acids. Germline V gives CDR1 SQVTM, CDR2 ANQGSEA. The CDR3 DNA reads TGCAGCGTTCGACGTCCCGGGAGGGGCAATGAGCAGTTCTTC. Translated: CSVRRPGRGNEQFF.

This rearrangement joins TRBV4-1 to TRBJ1-5, with 8 bases fitting TRBD1. From germline, CDR1 is MGHRA and CDR2 YSYEKL. CDR3 length: 16 amino acids. The trim removed 0 bases at V and 1 base at J, leaving 2 bases unmatched. CDR3 coding DNA: TGCGCCAGCAGCCAAGAAGGACAGGGAAGCAATCAGCCCCAGCATTTT. This gives the protein CASSQEGQGSNQPQHF.

The rearrangement links TRBV27 to TRBJ2-7; D remains ambiguous. V lost 3 bases, J lost 2 bases, and 11 bases lay in between. This CDR3 spans 14 amino acids. The germline V gene has CDR1 MNHEY and CDR2 SMNVEV (reference sequence). CDR3 region: CASSLTRPPYEQYF. CDR3 sequence (DNA): TGTGCCAGCAGTTTGACCAGGCCACCCTACGAGCAGTACTTC.

In DNA, the CDR3 is TGTGCCAGCAGTTATGGGCCCGGGGACACCATATATTTT. Translated, it gives CASSYGPGDTIYF. The rearrangement uses TRBV6-5 and TRBJ1-3; D gene unclear. Germline V CDR1 and CDR2: MNHEY, SVGAGI. The V end lost 3 bases, the J end lost 8 bases, and 11 bases lay between the germline ends. This CDR3 is built from 13 residues.

This chain joins TRBV7-3 and TRBJ2-1; D gene ambiguous. Germline V lookup: CDR1 SGHTA, CDR2 FQGTGA. The CDR3 spans 14 residues. V lost 0 bases and J 2 bases, leaving 5 bases between the germline ends. CDR3: CASSLTSTYNEQFF. In nucleotides, the CDR3 is TGTGCCAGCAGCTTAACTAGCACCTACAATGAGCAGTTCTTC. Supplemented by reference TRBV7-3 and TRBJ2-1, the full variable domain reads GAGVSQTPSNKVTEKGKYVELRCDPISGHTALYWYRQSLGQGPEFLIYFQGTGAADDSGLPNDRFFAVRPEGSVSTLKIQRTERGDSAVYLCASSLTSTYNEQFFGPGTRLTVL.

The CDR3 nucleotides read TGCGCCAGCAGTGCGGGGGGCCCTCAAGAGACCCAGTACTTC. Translating it yields CASSAGGPQETQYF. The V call is TRBV10-1, the J call TRBJ2-5, with D possibly being TRBD2 (7 bases). The V gene lost 4 bases and the J gene lost 2 bases, with 11 bases spanning the gap. The CDR3 consists of 14 residues. Per germline, CDR1 WNHNN and CDR2 SYGVQD (reference sequence).

The chain carries TRBV15 and TRBJ1-6, with D possibly matching TRBD1 (6 bases). This CDR3 region has 15 residues. Germline V gene sequence: CDR1 LNHNV, CDR2 YYDKDF (reference sequence). Trimming pared 5 bases from V and 8 bases from J, leaving 16 bases between. CDR3 loop: CATSGDRTDYSPLHF. In DNA form, the CDR3 reads TGTGCCACCAGCGGGGATAGGACAGACTATTCACCCCTCCACTTT.

The rearrangement joins TRBV4-3 to TRBJ2-5; 7 nucleotides match TRBD1. CDR3 length: 14 residues. Losses at the gene ends were 2 bases for V and 2 bases for J; bases not matched to a gene: 2. Germline CDR1 reads LGHNA; CDR2 reads YSLEER. The CDR3 coding sequence is TGCGCCAGCAGCCAAAGGGACAGACAAGAGACCCAGTACTTC. Amino acid sequence: CASSQRDRQETQYF.

This sequence joins TRBV5-1 and TRBJ2-5; TRBD1 aligns across 7 bases. The CDR3 has 14 residues. Germline loops: CDR1 SGHRS, CDR2 YFSETQ. J was trimmed by 3 bases and V by 0 bases; bases with no gene match: 2. The CDR3 DNA reads as TGCGCCAGCAGCTTGGGACAGGGTGAAGAGACCCAGTACTTC. It is translated as CASSLGQGEETQYF.

The genes are TRBV5-1 and TRBJ2-5; 8 bases match TRBD2. The CDR3 runs to 15 residues. The ends lost 6 bases at V and 1 base at J; junction bases unmatched: 8. Germline loops: CDR1 SGHRS, CDR2 YFSETQ. The CDR3 loop is CASMGLVSGQETQYF. The CDR3 DNA follows: TGCGCCAGCATGGGACTAGTGAGTGGCCAAGAGACCCAGTACTTC. Complete variable domain (other parts from reference TRBV5-1 and TRBJ2-5): KAGVTQTPRYLIKTRGQQVTLSCSPISGHRSVSWYQQTPGQGLQFLFEYFSETQRNKGNFPGRFSGRQFSNSRSEMNVSTLELGDSALYLCASMGLVSGQETQYFGPGTRLLVL.

The chain combines TRBV6-5 with TRBJ2-7, with a tentative D call TRBD1 (6 bases). Trimming removed 3 bases at V and 3 bases at J, with 18 bases between. The CDR3 loop spans 16 amino acids. The V gene's germline CDR1 is MNHEY and CDR2 SVGAGI. CDR3 DNA: TGTGCCAGCAGTTATCGAGAGAGTACAGGGAACTACGAGCAGTACTTC. This encodes CASSYRESTGNYEQYF.

The V gene is TRBV27, the J gene TRBJ2-6; TRBD1 matches at 8 bases. From germline, CDR1 is MNHEY and CDR2 SMNVEV (reference sequence). The length of the CDR3 is 15 residues. V shed 7 bases, J shed 3 bases, and the junction held 5 bases outside the gene matches. This chain's CDR3 is CASKIQGGGANVLTF. The DNA for the CDR3 is TGTGCCAGCAAAATACAGGGGGGTGGGGCCAACGTCCTGACTTTC. Full variable domain (rest looked up from reference TRBV27 and TRBJ2-6): EAQVTQNPRYLITVTGKKLTVTCSQNMNHEYMSWYRQDPGLGLRQIYYSMNVEVTDKGDVPEGYKVSRKEKRNFPLILESPSPNQTSLYFCASKIQGGGANVLTFGAGSRLTVL.

The gene calls are TRBV7-2 and TRBJ1-2; D uncertain. The germline CDR1 and CDR2 sequences are SGHTA and FQGNSA. This CDR3 is 11 amino acids long. The V end was cut by 6 bases, the J end by 3 bases, with 5 bases between. The CDR3 DNA reads TGTGCCAGCAGGAGAGACTATGGCTACACCTTC. Its translation is CASRRDYGYTF.

Regarding this clone: The identical CDR3 is also encoded by other nucleotide sequences in the sample. V and J are TRBV29-1 and TRBJ2-1; a possible D gene is TRBD2 (7 bases). Trimming took off 8 bases at V and 9 bases at J, with 26 bases between the two ends. CDR3 length: 15 residues. The germline gives CDR1 SQVTM, CDR2 ANQGSEA. CDR3 amino acids: CSITPVAGAPGEQFF. The DNA of the CDR3 is TGCAGCATAACGCCGGTGGCGGGGGCCCCCGGTGAGCAGTTCTTC.

This clone was detected only a few times. This rearrangement joins TRBV7-9 to TRBJ2-7; 8 bases map to TRBD2. V lost 5 bases, J lost 2 bases, and 8 bases stayed unmatched. CDR1 is SEHNR and CDR2 is FQNEAQ in the germline V gene (reference sequence). The CDR3 runs 15 residues. CDR3 nucleotides: TGTGCCAGCAGCCAGAGCGGGGGAGCGACCTACGAGCAGTACTTC. Encoded protein: CASSQSGGATYEQYF.

This clone has a handful of counts. The V call is TRBV4-3, the J call TRBJ1-1, with a possible D match to TRBD1 (5 bases). V lost 2 bases and J 1 base, leaving 5 bases between the germline ends. This CDR3 spans 13 amino acids. Germline V gene lookup returns CDR1 LGHNA and CDR2 YSLEER. The CDR3 DNA sequence: TGCGCCAGCAGCCAAACAGGGAACACTGAAGCTTTCTTT. Translating it yields CASSQTGNTEAFF.

This rearrangement joins TRBV9 to TRBJ2-7; D is perhaps TRBD1 (5 bases). V lost 0 bases and J 2 bases, leaving 9 bases between the germline ends. Germline CDR1 SGDLS, CDR2 YYNGEE. The CDR3 contains 14 residues. The CDR3, as DNA: TGTGCCAGCAGCGTAGGCCAGGGTCCCTACGAGCAGTACTTC. This translates into CASSVGQGPYEQYF.

In its sample, this clone was seen a few times. The rearrangement links TRBV27 to TRBJ1-1; 7 nucleotides align to TRBD1. The CDR3 is made up of 12 amino acids. The V gene's germline CDR1 is MNHEY and CDR2 SMNVEV (reference sequence). V was clipped by 8 bases and J by 3 bases; unmatched bases: 3. In nucleotides, the CDR3 is TGTGCCAGCCGGACAGGAGACACTGAAGCTTTCTTT. It is translated as CASRTGDTEAFF.